The clone carrying this TCR beta chain has only one observation. The antigen is not known. This sample is drawn from a study of cytomegalovirus exposure and HLA in healthy donors. Study-level results: Serostatus for CMV was the only available immune exposure information. Cytomegalovirus status, reportedly, was diagnosed with high specificity and sensitivity by the classifier. In vitro work confirmed that three CMV-associated chains recognize CMV antigens. Upon later analysis, HLA-associated TCR beta chains proved more clonally expanded than other, equally common chains.

Germline loops: CDR1 KGHSH, CDR2 LQKENI. Trimming took 6 bases from V and 5 from J, leaving 19 bases between them. This CDR3 contains 15 residues. Use of 60 Vbeta and 13 Jbeta primers characterized the PCR. Sequencing used immunoSEQ multiplex PCR; TCRdb keeps in-frame clones, though not all of them. The table shows 150,000 to 200,000 clones, with more than 70% occurring only once. The rearrangement uses TRBV18 and TRBJ1-1, with a weak D call TRBD1 (6 bases). The TCR comes from a woman in her 40s in good health and CMV-seronegative. What was sequenced was PBMCs. In nucleotides, the CDR3 is TGTGCCAGCTCCCTCACGAGGGGGGGTCGGACTGAAGCTTTCTTT. This translates into CASSLTRGGRTEAFF.